This TCR beta chain was found in a study of radiotherapy plus CTLA-4 blockade in lung cancer (dated by TCRdb to 2016 to 2018). At the level of the whole study: Objective responses were observed in 18% of enrolled patients, and disease control was achieved in 30% to 40%.

Libraries came from the immunoSEQ multiplex PCR assay. In TCRdb, the immuneACCESS table is reduced to in-frame sequences with V and J assigned. These tables do not hold every clone; where another copy was compared, an unresolved V gene accounts for under half, and the others remain unexplained. The sample table records around 86,000 clones; around four fifths of these occur just once. 0.82% of the sample is held by the ten biggest clonotypes. What the work shows at the level of the full study, not this receptor alone: The strongest predictors of response were reported to be early dynamic shifts in blood T cell clones along with a rise in serum interferon-beta following radiation. TCR clones derived from tumors expanded in peripheral blood after treatment with radiotherapy and ipilimumab.

Regarding this clone: Its antigen target is currently unknown. No much larger clone is present one base from it, and per-base qualities are unavailable.

The study evaluated CTLA-4 blockade (ipilimumab) given together with focal radiation therapy in patients who had chemo-refractory metastatic non-small-cell lung cancer. V trim: 6 bases; J trim: 4 bases; unmatched bases: 6. The CDR3 covers 15 residues, taking in both the cysteine and the phenylalanine. Only the CDR3 region is kept as DNA, spanning 45 bases read in frame from base 1. Per the germline V gene, MDHEN is the CDR1 and SYDVKM is the CDR2. This TCR derives from a human donor with non-small cell lung cancer who had stable disease on radiotherapy plus ipilimumab. The sample here was peripheral blood, taken from a patient treated with radiotherapy plus ipilimumab. The sequence joins TRBV28 to TRBJ2-1; 10 central bases correspond to TRBD2. This receptor has the CDR3 CASRLLAGSYNEQFF. The DNA is as follows: TGTGCCAGCAGGTTACTAGCGGGGTCATACAATGAGCAGTTCTTC.